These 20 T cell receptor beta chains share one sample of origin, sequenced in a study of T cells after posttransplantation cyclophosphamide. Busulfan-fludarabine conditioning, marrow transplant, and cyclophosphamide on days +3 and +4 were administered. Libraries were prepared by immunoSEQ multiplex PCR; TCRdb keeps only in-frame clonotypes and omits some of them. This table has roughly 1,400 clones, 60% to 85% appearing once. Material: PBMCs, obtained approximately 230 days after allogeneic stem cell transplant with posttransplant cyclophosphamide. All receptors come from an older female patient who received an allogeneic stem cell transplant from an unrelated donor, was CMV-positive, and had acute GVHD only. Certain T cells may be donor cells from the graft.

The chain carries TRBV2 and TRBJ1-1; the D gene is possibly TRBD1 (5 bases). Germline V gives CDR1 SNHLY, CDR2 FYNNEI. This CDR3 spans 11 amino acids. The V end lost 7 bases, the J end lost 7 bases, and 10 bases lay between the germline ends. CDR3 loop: CASNRGHEAFF. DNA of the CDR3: TGTGCCAGCAATAGGGGCCATGAAGCTTTCTTT.

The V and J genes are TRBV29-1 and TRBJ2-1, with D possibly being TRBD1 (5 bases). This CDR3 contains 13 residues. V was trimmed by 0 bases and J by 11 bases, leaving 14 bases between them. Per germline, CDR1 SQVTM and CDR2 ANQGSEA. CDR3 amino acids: CSVEDRVGMKQFF. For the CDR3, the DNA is TGCAGCGTTGAAGACAGGGTGGGGATGAAGCAGTTCTTC.

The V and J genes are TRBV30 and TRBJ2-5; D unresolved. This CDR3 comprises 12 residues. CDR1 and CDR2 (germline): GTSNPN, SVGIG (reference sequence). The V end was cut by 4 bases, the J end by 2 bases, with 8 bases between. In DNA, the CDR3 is TGTGCCTGGACAGGTGTTCAAGAGACCCAGTACTTC. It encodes CAWTGVQETQYF.

The CDR3 DNA reads as TGCGCCAGCAGCTTGTCTAGCGGGGGGACTCCGTCCTACGAGCAGTACTTC. It encodes CASSLSSGGTPSYEQYF. The chain uses TRBV5-1 and TRBJ2-5; the match to TRBD2 covers 11 bases. TRBJ2-7 matches the DNA end more closely, so the J call is doubtful. The CDR3 is 17 amino acids. Germline CDR1 reads SGHRS; CDR2 reads YFSETQ.

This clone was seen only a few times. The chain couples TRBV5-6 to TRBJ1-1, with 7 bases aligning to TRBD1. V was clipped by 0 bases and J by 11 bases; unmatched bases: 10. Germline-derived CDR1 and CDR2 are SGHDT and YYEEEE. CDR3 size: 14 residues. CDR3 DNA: TGTGCCAGCAGCTTGGAGGGGGCATCACGGATGGCTTTCTTT. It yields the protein CASSLEGASRMAFF.

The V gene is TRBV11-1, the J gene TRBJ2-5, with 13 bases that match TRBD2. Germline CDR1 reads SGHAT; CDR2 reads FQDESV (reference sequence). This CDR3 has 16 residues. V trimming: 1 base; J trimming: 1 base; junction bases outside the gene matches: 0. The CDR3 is CASSLGLAGGQETQYF. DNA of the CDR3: TGTGCCAGCAGCTTAGGACTAGCGGGGGGCCAAGAGACCCAGTACTTC.

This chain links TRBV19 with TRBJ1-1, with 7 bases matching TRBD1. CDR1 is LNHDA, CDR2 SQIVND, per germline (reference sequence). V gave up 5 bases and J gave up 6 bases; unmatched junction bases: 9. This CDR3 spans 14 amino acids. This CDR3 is CASSDDRASAEAFF. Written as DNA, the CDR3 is TGTGCCAGTAGTGATGACAGGGCCAGCGCTGAAGCTTTCTTT.

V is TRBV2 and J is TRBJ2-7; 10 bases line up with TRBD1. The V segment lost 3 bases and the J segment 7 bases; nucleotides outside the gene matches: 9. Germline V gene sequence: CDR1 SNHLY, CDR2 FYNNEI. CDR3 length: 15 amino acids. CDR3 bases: TGTGCCAGCAGTGATCAGGGACAGGGGTCACGGGAGCAGTACTTC. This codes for CASSDQGQGSREQYF. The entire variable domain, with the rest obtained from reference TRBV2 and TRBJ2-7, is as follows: EPEVTQTPSHQVTQMGQEVILRCVPISNHLYFYWYRQILGQKVEFLVSFYNNEISEKSEIFDDQFSVERPDGSNFTLKIRSTKLEDSAMYFCASSDQGQGSREQYFGPGTRLTVT.

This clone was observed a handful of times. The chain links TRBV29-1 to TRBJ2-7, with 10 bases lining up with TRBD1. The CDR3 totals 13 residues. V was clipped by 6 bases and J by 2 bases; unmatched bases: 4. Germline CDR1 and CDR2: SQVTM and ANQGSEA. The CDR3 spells CSVTGQGPYEQYF. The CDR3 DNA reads TGCAGCGTAACGGGACAGGGGCCCTACGAGCAGTACTTC.

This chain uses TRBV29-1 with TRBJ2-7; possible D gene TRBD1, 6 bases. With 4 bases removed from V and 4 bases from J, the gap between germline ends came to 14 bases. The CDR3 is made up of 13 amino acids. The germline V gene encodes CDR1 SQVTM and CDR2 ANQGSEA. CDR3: CSVGVLGGYEQYF. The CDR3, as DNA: TGCAGCGTTGGGGTATTAGGGGGTTACGAGCAGTACTTC.

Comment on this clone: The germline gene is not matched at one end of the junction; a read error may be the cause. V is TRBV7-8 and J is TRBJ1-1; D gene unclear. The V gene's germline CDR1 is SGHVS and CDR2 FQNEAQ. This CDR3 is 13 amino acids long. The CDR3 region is CASFDGKGTAAFF. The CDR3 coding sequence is TGTGCCAGCTTTGACGGGAAGGGAACTGCAGCTTTCTTT.

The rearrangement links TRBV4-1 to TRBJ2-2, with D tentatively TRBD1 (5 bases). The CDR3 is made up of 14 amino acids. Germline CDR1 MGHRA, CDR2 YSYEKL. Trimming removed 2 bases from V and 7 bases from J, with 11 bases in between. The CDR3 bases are TGCGCCAGCAGCCAACCCAGGGCGAGCGGGGAGCTGTTTTTT. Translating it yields CASSQPRASGELFF.

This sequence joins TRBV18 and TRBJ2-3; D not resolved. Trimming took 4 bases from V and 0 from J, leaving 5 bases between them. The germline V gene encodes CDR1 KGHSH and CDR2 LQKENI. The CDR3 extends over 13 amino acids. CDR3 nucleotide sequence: TGTGCCAGCTCACGAACTAGCACAGATACGCAGTATTTT. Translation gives CASSRTSTDTQYF.

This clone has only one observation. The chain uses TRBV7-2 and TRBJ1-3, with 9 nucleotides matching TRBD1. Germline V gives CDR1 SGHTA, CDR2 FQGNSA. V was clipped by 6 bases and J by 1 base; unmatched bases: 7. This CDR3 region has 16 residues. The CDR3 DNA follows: TGTGCCAGCAGAATCACAGGGACAGGGTCTGGAAACACCATATATTTT. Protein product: CASRITGTGSGNTIYF.

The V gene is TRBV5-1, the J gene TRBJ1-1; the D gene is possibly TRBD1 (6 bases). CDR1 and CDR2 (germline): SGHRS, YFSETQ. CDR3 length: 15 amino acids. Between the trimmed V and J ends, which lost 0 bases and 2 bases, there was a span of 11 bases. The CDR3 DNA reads TGCGCCAGCAGCTTGGGCGGGGGGCGTAACACTGAAGCTTTCTTT. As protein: CASSLGGGRNTEAFF. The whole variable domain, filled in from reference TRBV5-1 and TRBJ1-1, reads KAGVTQTPRYLIKTRGQQVTLSCSPISGHRSVSWYQQTPGQGLQFLFEYFSETQRNKGNFPGRFSGRQFSNSRSEMNVSTLELGDSALYLCASSLGGGRNTEAFFGQGTRLTVV.

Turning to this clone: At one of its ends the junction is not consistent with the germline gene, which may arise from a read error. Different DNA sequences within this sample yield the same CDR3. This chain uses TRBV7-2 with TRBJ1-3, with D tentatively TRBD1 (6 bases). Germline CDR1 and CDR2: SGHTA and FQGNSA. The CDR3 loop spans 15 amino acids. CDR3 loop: CASSLEVRGGNTIYF. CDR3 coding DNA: TGCGCCAGCAGCTTAGAGGTCAGGGGTGGAAACACCATATATTTT.

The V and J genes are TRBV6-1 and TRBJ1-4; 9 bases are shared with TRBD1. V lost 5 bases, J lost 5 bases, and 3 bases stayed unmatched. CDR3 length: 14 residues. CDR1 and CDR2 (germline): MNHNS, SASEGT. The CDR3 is CASSPGQGNEKLFF. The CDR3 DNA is TGTGCCAGCAGTCCGGGACAGGGAAATGAAAAACTGTTTTTT.

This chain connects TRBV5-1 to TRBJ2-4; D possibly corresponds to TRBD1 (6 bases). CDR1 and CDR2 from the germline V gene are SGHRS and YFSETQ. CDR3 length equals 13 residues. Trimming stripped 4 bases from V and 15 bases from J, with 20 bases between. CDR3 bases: TGCGCCAGCAGCCCGCAACAGGGCCGGGTTCCGTACTTC. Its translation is CASSPQQGRVPYF.

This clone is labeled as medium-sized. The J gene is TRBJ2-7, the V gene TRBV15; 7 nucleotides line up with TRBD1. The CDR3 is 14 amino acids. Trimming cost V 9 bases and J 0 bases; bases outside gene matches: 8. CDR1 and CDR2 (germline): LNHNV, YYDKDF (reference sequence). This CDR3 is CATGSRDSSYEQYF. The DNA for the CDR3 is TGTGCCACTGGATCTAGGGACAGCTCCTACGAGCAGTACTTC. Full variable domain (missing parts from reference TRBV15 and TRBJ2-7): DAMVIQNPRYQVTQFGKPVTLSCSQTLNHNVMYWYQQKSSQAPKLLFHYYDKDFNNEADTPDNFQSRRPNTSFCFLDIRSPGLGDTAMYLCATGSRDSSYEQYFGPGTRLTVT.

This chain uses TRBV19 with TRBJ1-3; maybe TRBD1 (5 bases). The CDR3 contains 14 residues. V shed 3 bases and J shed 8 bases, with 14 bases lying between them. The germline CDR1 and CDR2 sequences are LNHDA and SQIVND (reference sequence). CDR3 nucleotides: TGTGCCAGTAGTATGGGGCCATGGTCGGACACCATATATTTT. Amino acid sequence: CASSMGPWSDTIYF.